Below, 15 T cell receptor beta chains from the same sample are listed, as sequenced in a study of blood T cells in healthy people across ages. Primed by a sample-barcoded 5' primer and a J-beta primer mix, a second PCR proceeded for roughly 7 to 11 cycles. TCRdb called the 5' RACE reads again in MiXCR, with one record for every CDR3 protein. This sample has about 1.4 million distinct CDR3 sequences; 59% occur once, and the top ten carry over 5.5%. The sequencing sample was made of blood. The receptor source for this set is a man aged 18 to 30 in good health.

In this sample, this clonotype turned up once. V is TRBV24-1 and J is TRBJ2-3; D tentatively fits TRBD1 or TRBD2 (6 bases each). V was shortened by 5 bases and J by 2 bases, with 13 bases between the two germline ends. There are 15 residues in the CDR3. Germline V gene lookup returns CDR1 KGHDR and CDR2 SFDVKD. CDR3 sequence (DNA): TGTGCCACCAGTGGGCCGGGGGCCCTCACAGATACGCAGTATTTT. It encodes CATSGPGALTDTQYF.

The CDR3 region is CSASKGGEWFEQYF. CDR3 DNA: TGCAGTGCTAGTAAGGGGGGCGAATGGTTCGAGCAGTACTTC. This chain connects TRBV20-1 to TRBJ2-4; perhaps D is TRBD1 or TRBD2 (6 bases each). The end of the DNA is better explained by TRBJ2-7, so the J call may be wrong. CDR1 DFQATT and CDR2 SNEGSKA come from the germline V gene (reference sequence). This CDR3 contains 14 residues.

The V gene is TRBV3-1, the J gene TRBJ1-1; 8 bases map to TRBD1. V trimming: 4 bases; J trimming: 3 bases; junction bases outside the gene matches: 13. CDR1 and CDR2 (germline): LGHDT, YNNKEL (reference sequence). The CDR3 length is 17 residues. The CDR3 DNA reads TGTGCCAGCAGCCCGTTCGACAGGGGCCTCCTTGACACTGAAGCTTTCTTT. It codes for CASSPFDRGLLDTEAFF.

Here the CDR3 reads CSARPSLPGLSETQYF. CDR3 sequence (DNA): TGCAGTGCTAGGCCCTCTCTTCCAGGGCTCTCTGAGACCCAGTACTTC. The chain carries TRBV20-1 and TRBJ2-7, with TRBD1 as a possible D gene (5 bases). TRBJ2-5 matches the DNA end more closely, so the J call is doubtful. The CDR3 contains 16 residues. Germline V lookup: CDR1 DFQATT, CDR2 SNEGSKA (reference sequence).

This chain links TRBV29-1 with TRBJ2-3; D gene unclear. The CDR3 sequence is 11 residues long. Trimming shortened V by 6 bases and J by 4 bases, and 8 bases separated the two germline ends. CDR1 is SQVTM, CDR2 ANQGSEA, per germline. In DNA, the CDR3 is TGCAGCGTAGCCGTGGCAGATACGCAGTATTTT. It is translated as CSVAVADTQYF.

The chain uses TRBV4-1 and TRBJ2-1; 9 nucleotides match TRBD1. The germline gives CDR1 MGHRA, CDR2 YSYEKL. J gave up 13 bases and V 5 bases, and 9 bases lay outside the gene matches. The CDR3 spans 13 residues. In nucleotides, the CDR3 is TGCGCCAGCAGCTCCCTGGACAGGGGAGGTCAGTTCTTC. Encoded protein: CASSSLDRGGQFF.

This clonotype was observed a handful of times. This rearrangement joins TRBV7-9 to TRBJ2-7; no firm D call. The germline V gene has CDR1 SEHNR and CDR2 FQNEAQ (reference sequence). Trimming shortened V by 1 base and J by 6 bases, and 7 bases separated the two germline ends. This CDR3 contains 12 residues. Here the CDR3 reads CASSLVVSEQYF. In nucleotides, the CDR3 is TGTGCCAGCAGCTTAGTTGTTTCCGAGCAGTACTTC. Looking up the rest from reference TRBV7-9 and TRBJ2-7 gives the full variable domain: DTGVSQNPRHKITKRGQNVTFRCDPISEHNRLYWYRQTLGQGPEFLTYFQNEAQLEKSRLLSDRFSAERPKGSFSTLEIQRTEQGDSAMYLCASSLVVSEQYFGPGTRLTVT.

The chain carries TRBV11-2 and TRBJ2-3; 8 bases align to TRBD2. The CDR3 has 16 residues. Trimming removed 5 bases from V and 5 bases from J; junction bases left unmatched: 12. CDR1 is SGHAT and CDR2 is FQNNGV in the germline V gene. CDR3 in amino acids: CASSPYGRAREDTQYF. The CDR3 region has the DNA TGTGCCAGCAGCCCGTACGGGAGGGCCCGGGAAGATACGCAGTATTTT. The entire variable domain, with the rest obtained from reference TRBV11-2 and TRBJ2-3, is as follows: EAGVAQSPRYKIIEKRQSVAFWCNPISGHATLYWYQQILGQGPKLLIQFQNNGVVDDSQLPKDRFSAERLKGVDSTLKIQPAKLEDSAVYLCASSPYGRAREDTQYFGPGTRLTVL.

The V call is TRBV7-8, the J call TRBJ2-3; 7 bases are a match to TRBD2. In germline, CDR1 is SGHVS, CDR2 FQNEAQ. Trimming at V came to 6 bases and at J to 3 bases, leaving 15 bases not matched to a gene. The CDR3 has 17 amino acids. CDR3 DNA: TGTGCCAGCAGAACAAGACGGGCGCGGGAGTTGACAGATACGCAGTATTTT. It codes for CASRTRRARELTDTQYF. Together with reference TRBV7-8 and TRBJ2-3, the CDR3 gives the full variable domain: GAGVSQSPRYKVAKRGQDVALRCDPISGHVSLFWYQQALGQGPEFLTYFQNEAQLDKSGLPSDRFFAERPEGSVSTLKIQRTQQEDSAVYLCASRTRRARELTDTQYFGPGTRLTVL.

For the CDR3, the DNA is TGCGCCAGCAGCTTGAGACTAGCGGGTCCTATCCCCCACAATGAGCAGTTCTTC. Protein sequence: CASSLRLAGPIPHNEQFF. The chain uses TRBV5-1 and TRBJ2-1, with 10 bases aligning to TRBD2. This CDR3 is 18 amino acids long. Per the germline V gene, CDR1 is SGHRS and CDR2 is YFSETQ. Trimming removed 1 base from V and 5 bases from J; junction bases left unmatched: 12.

The rearrangement links TRBV27 to TRBJ2-4, with 11 bases that match TRBD2. The DNA end is more similar to TRBJ2-7, so the J call may be wrong. The germline V gene has CDR1 MNHEY and CDR2 SMNVEV (reference sequence). The CDR3 contains 17 residues. CDR3 protein: CASSLLGLAGGPYEQYF. The CDR3 DNA follows: TGTGCCAGCAGTTTATTAGGACTAGCGGGTGGCCCCTACGAGCAGTACTTC.

CDR3 bases: TGCAGTGCTAGAGTAGCAGGCCTCCAAAGCTCCTACGAGCAGTACTTC. Encoded protein: CSARVAGLQSSYEQYF. The genes are TRBV20-1 and TRBJ2-7; D gene ambiguous. Trimming took off 1 base at V and 0 bases at J, with 16 bases between the two ends. The CDR3 runs 16 residues. Germline values: CDR1 DFQATT, CDR2 SNEGSKA (reference sequence).

The chain recombines TRBV13 with TRBJ1-6; 10 positions agree with TRBD1. The trim removed 5 bases at V and 7 bases at J, leaving 11 bases unmatched. The CDR3 extends over 17 amino acids. Germline CDR1 is PRHDT and CDR2 is FYEKMQ (reference sequence). This CDR3 reads CASSTHAGTGVNSPLHF. The CDR3 region has the DNA TGTGCCAGCAGCACCCATGCCGGGACAGGGGTCAATTCACCCCTCCACTTT.

The chain recombines TRBV12-3 or TRBV12-4 with TRBJ2-3; 10 bases are a match to TRBD2. This CDR3 comprises 18 residues. Trimming took 6 bases from V and 2 from J; bases not matched to a gene: 14. The DNA for the CDR3 is TGTGCCAGCAGCGTCTCCCCCCCGAGCGGGGGGGACACAGATACGCAGTATTTT. Encoded protein: CASSVSPPSGGDTDTQYF.

About this clonotype itself: This may be a read error: a much more frequent sequence differs by one nucleotide. This chain joins TRBV10-3 and TRBJ2-4; the D is unclear. The DNA matches TRBJ2-7 better at its end, which makes the J call doubtful. The CDR3 has 11 residues. The germline gives CDR1 ENHRY, CDR2 SYGVKD. CDR3 DNA sequence: TGTGCCATCAGTGAGTACTACGAGCAGTACTTC. This encodes CAISEYYEQYF.